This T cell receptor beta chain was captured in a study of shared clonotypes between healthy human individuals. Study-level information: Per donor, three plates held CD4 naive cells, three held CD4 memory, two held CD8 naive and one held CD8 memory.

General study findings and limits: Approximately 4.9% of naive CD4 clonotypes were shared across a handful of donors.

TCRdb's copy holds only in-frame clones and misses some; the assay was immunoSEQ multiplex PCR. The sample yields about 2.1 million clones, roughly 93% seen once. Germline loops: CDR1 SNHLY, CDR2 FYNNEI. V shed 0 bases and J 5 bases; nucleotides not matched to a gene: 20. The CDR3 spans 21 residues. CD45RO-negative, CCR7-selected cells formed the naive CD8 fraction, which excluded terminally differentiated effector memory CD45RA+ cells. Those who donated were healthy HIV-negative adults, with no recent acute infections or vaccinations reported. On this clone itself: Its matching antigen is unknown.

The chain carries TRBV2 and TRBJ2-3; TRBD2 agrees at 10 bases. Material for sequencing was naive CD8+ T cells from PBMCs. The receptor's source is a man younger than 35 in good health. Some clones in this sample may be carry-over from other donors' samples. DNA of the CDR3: TGTGCCAGCAGTGAAGCGCTTCAGTGGGCTAGCGGGAGCCCCGAGGGAGATACGCAGTATTTT. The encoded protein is CASSEALQWASGSPEGDTQYF. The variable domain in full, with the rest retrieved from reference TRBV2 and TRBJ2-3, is EPEVTQTPSHQVTQMGQEVILRCVPISNHLYFYWYRQILGQKVEFLVSFYNNEISEKSEIFDDQFSVERPDGSNFTLKIRSTKLEDSAMYFCASSEALQWASGSPEGDTQYFGPGTRLTVL.